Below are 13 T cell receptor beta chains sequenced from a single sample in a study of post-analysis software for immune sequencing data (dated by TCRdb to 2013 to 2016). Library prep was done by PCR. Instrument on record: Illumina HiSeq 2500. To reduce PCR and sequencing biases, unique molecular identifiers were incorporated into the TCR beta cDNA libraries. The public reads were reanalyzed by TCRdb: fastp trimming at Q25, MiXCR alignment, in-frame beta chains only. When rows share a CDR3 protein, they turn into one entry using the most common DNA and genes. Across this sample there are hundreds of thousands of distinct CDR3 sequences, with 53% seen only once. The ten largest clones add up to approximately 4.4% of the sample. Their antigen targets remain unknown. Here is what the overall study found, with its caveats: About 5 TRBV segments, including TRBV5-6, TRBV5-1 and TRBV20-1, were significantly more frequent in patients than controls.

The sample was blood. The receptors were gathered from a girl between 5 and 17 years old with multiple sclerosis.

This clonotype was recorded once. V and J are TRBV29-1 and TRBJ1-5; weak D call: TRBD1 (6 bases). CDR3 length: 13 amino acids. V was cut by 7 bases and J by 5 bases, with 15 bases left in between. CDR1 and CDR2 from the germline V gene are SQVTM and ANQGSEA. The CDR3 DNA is TGCAGCGGATCGGAGGGGGATCATCAGCCCCAGCATTTT. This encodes CSGSEGDHQPQHF.

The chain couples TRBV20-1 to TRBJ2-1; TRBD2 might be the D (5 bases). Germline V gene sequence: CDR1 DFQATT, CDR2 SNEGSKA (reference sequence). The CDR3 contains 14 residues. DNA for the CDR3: TGCAGACCGGACCTAACTATTCGGGGCAATGAGCAGTTCTTC. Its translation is CRPDLTIRGNEQFF.

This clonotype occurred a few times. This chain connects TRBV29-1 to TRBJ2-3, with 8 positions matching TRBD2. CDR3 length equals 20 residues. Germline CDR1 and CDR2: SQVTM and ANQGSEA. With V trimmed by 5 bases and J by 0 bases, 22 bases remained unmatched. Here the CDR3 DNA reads TGCAGCGTTCCCAGCCAGCCTCGCGGGGGGACCCTATGGAGCACAGATACGCAGTATTTT. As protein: CSVPSQPRGGTLWSTDTQYF.

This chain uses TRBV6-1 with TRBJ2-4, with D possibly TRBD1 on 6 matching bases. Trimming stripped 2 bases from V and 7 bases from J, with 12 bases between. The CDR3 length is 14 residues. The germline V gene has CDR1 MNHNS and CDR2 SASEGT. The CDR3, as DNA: TGTGCCAGCAGTGAAACAGGGCTGGGGAACATTCAGTACTTC. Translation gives CASSETGLGNIQYF.

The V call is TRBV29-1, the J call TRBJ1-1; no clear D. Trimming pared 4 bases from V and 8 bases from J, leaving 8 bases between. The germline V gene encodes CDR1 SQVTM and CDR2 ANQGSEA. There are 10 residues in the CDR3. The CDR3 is CSVGFGEAFF. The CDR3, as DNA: TGCAGCGTTGGGTTCGGGGAAGCTTTCTTT.

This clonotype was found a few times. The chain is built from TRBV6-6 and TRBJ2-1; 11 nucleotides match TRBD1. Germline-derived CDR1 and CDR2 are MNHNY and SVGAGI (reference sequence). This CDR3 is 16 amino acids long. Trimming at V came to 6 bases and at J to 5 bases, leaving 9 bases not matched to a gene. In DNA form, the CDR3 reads TGTGCCAGCAGAACCTCCGGACAGGGGGCGCACAATGAGCAGTTCTTC. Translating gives CASRTSGQGAHNEQFF.

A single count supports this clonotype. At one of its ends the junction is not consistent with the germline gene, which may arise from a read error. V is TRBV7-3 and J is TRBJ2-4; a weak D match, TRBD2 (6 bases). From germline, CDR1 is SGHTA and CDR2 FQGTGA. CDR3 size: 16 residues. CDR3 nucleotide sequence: TGTGCCGGCAGTCGCCGAGGAGGGATTACCAAAAACATTCAGTACTTC. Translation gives CAGSRRGGITKNIQYF.

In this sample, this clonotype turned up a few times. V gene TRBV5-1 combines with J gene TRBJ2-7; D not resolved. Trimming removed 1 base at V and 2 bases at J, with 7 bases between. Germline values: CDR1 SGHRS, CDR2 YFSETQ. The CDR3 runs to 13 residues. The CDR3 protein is CASSLNAAYEQYF. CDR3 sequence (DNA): TGCGCCAGCAGCTTGAACGCTGCCTACGAGCAGTACTTC.

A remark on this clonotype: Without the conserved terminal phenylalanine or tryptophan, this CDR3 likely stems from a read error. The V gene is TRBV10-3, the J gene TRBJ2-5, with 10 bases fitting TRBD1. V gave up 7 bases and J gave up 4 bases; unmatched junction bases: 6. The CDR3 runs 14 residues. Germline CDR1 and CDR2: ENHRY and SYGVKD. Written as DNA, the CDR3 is TGTGCCATCAATAAGGGGGACAGGGGAGAGACCCAGTACGTC. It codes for CAINKGDRGETQYV.

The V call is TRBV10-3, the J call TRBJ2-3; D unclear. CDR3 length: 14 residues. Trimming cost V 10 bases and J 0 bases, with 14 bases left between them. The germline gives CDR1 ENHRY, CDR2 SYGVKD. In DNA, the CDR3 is TGTGCCACTGGGCGGCAGAAAAGCACAGATACGCAGTATTTT. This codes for CATGRQKSTDTQYF.

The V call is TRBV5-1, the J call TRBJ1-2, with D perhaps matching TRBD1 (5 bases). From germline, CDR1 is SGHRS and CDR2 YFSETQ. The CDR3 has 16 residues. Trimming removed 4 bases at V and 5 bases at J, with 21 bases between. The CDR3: CASSTGTDKQRYGYTF. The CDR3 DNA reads TGCGCCAGCAGCACCGGGACTGACAAGCAGAGATATGGCTACACCTTC.

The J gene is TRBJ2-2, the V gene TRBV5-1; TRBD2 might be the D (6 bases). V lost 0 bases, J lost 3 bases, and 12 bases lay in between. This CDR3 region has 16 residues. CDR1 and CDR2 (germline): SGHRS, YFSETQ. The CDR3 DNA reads TGCGCCAGCAGCTTGGGTTTAACTAGCCACACCGGGGAGCTGTTTTTT. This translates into CASSLGLTSHTGELFF.

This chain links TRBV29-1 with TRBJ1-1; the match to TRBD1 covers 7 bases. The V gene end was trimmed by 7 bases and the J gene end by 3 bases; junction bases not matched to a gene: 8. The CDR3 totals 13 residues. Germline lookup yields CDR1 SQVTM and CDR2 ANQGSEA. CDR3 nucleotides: TGCAGCGCAAAGCAGGGGGGCGACACTGAAGCTTTCTTT. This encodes CSAKQGGDTEAFF.